The 14 T cell receptor beta chains below come from one sample, sequenced in a study of cytomegalovirus exposure and HLA in healthy donors. TCRdb's table, derived via immunoSEQ multiplex PCR, lists solely in-frame clones and lacks some. The sample contains more than 110,000 clones, approximately 94% of which appear only once. Sequencing was performed on PBMCs. The receptors shown here come from a man aged 18-30 years in good health and CMV-seropositive.

The chain couples TRBV5-1 to TRBJ1-2, with TRBD1 identical over 12 bases. CDR1 is SGHRS and CDR2 is YFSETQ in the germline V gene. This CDR3 has 14 amino acids. Trimming took 3 bases from V and 6 from J; bases not matched to a gene: 3. CDR3: CASSSGQGADGYTF. For the CDR3, the DNA is TGCGCCAGCAGCTCGGGACAGGGGGCCGATGGCTACACCTTC.

The chain is built from TRBV28 and TRBJ2-7; the D gene is possibly TRBD1 (6 bases). The V end was cut by 5 bases, the J end by 6 bases, with 17 bases between. The CDR3 extends over 14 amino acids. Germline CDR1 is MDHEN and CDR2 is SYDVKM. This CDR3 reads CASSPRRGSVEQYF. The CDR3 DNA sequence: TGTGCCAGCAGTCCCCGAAGGGGGAGCGTCGAGCAGTACTTC. The whole variable domain, remainder taken from reference TRBV28 and TRBJ2-7, is DVKVTQSSRYLVKRTGEKVFLECVQDMDHENMFWYRQDPGLGLRLIYFSYDVKMKEKGDIPEGYSVSREKKERFSLILESASTNQTSMYLCASSPRRGSVEQYFGPGTRLTVT.

This chain uses TRBV19 with TRBJ1-2; 9 nucleotides align to TRBD1. The ends lost 5 bases at V and 8 bases at J; junction bases unmatched: 15. Germline assignment: CDR1 LNHDA and CDR2 SQIVND (reference sequence). This CDR3 spans 16 amino acids. The CDR3 DNA is TGTGCCAGTAGTTCTCACTCGGGACAGGGCGTAGGCGGCTACACCTTC. This encodes CASSSHSGQGVGGYTF.

This clone appeared a single time. The V call is TRBV14, the J call TRBJ2-2; TRBD2 matches 8 bases. V gave up 0 bases and J gave up 6 bases; unmatched junction bases: 9. Per germline, CDR1 SGHDN and CDR2 FVKESK. The CDR3 contains 17 residues. The DNA of the CDR3 is TGTGCCAGCAGCCAAGATCCGGCGGGAGGTTGGGCCGGGGAGCTGTTTTTT. Translated, it gives CASSQDPAGGWAGELFF. The variable domain in full, completed from reference TRBV14 and TRBJ2-2, reads EAGVTQFPSHSVIEKGQTVTLRCDPISGHDNLYWYRRVMGKEIKFLLHFVKESKQDESGMPNNRFLAERTGGTYSTLKVQPAELEDSGVYFCASSQDPAGGWAGELFFGEGSRLTVL.

V is TRBV5-1 and J is TRBJ1-4; 8 positions match TRBD1. Unmatched junction bases numbered 5, after V lost 0 bases and J lost 7 bases. The germline CDR1 and CDR2 sequences are SGHRS and YFSETQ. The CDR3 is 15 amino acids. Written as DNA, the CDR3 is TGCGCCAGCAGCTTGGAGGGGACAGGAGGTGAAAAACTGTTTTTT. Translated: CASSLEGTGGEKLFF.

Here the CDR3 reads CASSMAGVYNEQFF. Here the CDR3 DNA reads TGTGCCAGTAGTATGGCGGGAGTCTACAATGAGCAGTTCTTC. The V and J genes are TRBV19 and TRBJ2-1; 7 bases are shared with TRBD2. The V gene end was trimmed by 3 bases and the J gene end by 3 bases; junction bases not matched to a gene: 2. Germline loops: CDR1 LNHDA, CDR2 SQIVND (reference sequence). The CDR3 loop spans 14 amino acids.

The chain links TRBV28 to TRBJ1-3, with D unresolved. The V gene lost 6 bases and the J gene lost 4 bases, with 10 bases spanning the gap. The CDR3 spans 13 residues. The germline V gene has CDR1 MDHEN and CDR2 SYDVKM. CDR3: CASRSSSGNTIYF. CDR3 sequence (DNA): TGTGCCAGCAGGTCTTCTTCCGGAAACACCATATATTTT. Complete variable domain (other parts from reference TRBV28 and TRBJ1-3): DVKVTQSSRYLVKRTGEKVFLECVQDMDHENMFWYRQDPGLGLRLIYFSYDVKMKEKGDIPEGYSVSREKKERFSLILESASTNQTSMYLCASRSSSGNTIYFGEGSWLTVV.

The gene calls are TRBV7-9 and TRBJ2-5, with 9 bases aligning to TRBD2. V shed 4 bases, J shed 3 bases, and the junction held 6 bases outside the gene matches. The germline V gene encodes CDR1 SEHNR and CDR2 FQNEAQ (reference sequence). CDR3 length: 15 amino acids. CDR3 residues: CASSSHQREEETQYF. Written as DNA, the CDR3 is TGTGCCAGCAGCTCGCATCAGCGGGAGGAAGAGACCCAGTACTTC.

The chain joins TRBV5-1 to TRBJ1-2, with D hard to call. The V and J ends lost 0 bases and 2 bases respectively, with 11 bases between them. The germline V gene encodes CDR1 SGHRS and CDR2 YFSETQ. CDR3 size: 15 residues. The DNA for the CDR3 is TGCGCCAGCAGCTTGGGTCTGGGCCTCAACTATGGCTACACCTTC. Its protein is CASSLGLGLNYGYTF.

The CDR3 reads CASSHRDTLYEQYF. The CDR3 region has the DNA TGTGCCAGCAGCCACCGGGACACCCTCTACGAGCAGTACTTC. This chain connects TRBV27 to TRBJ2-5, with a weak D call TRBD1 (6 bases). The end of the DNA is better explained by TRBJ2-7, so the J call may be wrong. The CDR3 is made up of 14 amino acids. Germline-derived CDR1 and CDR2 are MNHEY and SMNVEV (reference sequence).

This clone was detected once. The chain couples TRBV2 to TRBJ2-5; no firm D call. The CDR3 loop spans 12 amino acids. With 8 bases removed from V and 2 bases from J, the gap between germline ends came to 9 bases. The germline V gene has CDR1 SNHLY and CDR2 FYNNEI. As DNA, the CDR3 is TGTGCCAGCTCTCGCGAGCAAGAGACCCAGTACTTC. This encodes CASSREQETQYF.

This chain links TRBV30 with TRBJ1-2; tentatively, D is TRBD1 (6 bases). Germline V gene data show CDR1 as GTSNPN and CDR2 as SVGIG (reference sequence). The V gene lost 3 bases and the J gene lost 1 base, with 9 bases spanning the gap. The CDR3 extends over 13 amino acids. The CDR3 DNA follows: TGTGCCTGGAGACAGGGTTTTAACTATGGCTACACCTTC. Protein sequence: CAWRQGFNYGYTF.

This clone has only one observation. The chain joins TRBV28 to TRBJ2-3; D is unclear. The CDR3 extends over 11 amino acids. In germline, CDR1 is MDHEN, CDR2 SYDVKM. V lost 6 bases, J lost 2 bases, and 3 bases lay in between. The CDR3 region is CASRYTDTQYF. The CDR3 coding sequence is TGTGCCAGCAGGTACACAGATACGCAGTATTTT.

The chain joins TRBV5-1 to TRBJ1-4; D is perhaps TRBD1 (6 bases). The CDR3 is 15 residues long. The germline gives CDR1 SGHRS, CDR2 YFSETQ. Trimming cost V 0 bases and J 4 bases, with 10 bases left between them. The CDR3 loop reads CASSLAGQLNEKLFF. Here the CDR3 DNA reads TGCGCCAGCAGCTTGGCCGGACAGCTTAATGAAAAACTGTTTTTT.